The rows below give T cell receptor beta chains drawn from one sample of a study of identical twins. One entry per CDR3 protein results from TCRdb running MiXCR on the 5' RACE reads. The sample includes roughly 490,000 distinct CDR3 sequences, approximately 14% of them seen just once. A further study also used this sample, focusing on yellow fever vaccine responses in identical twins.

Material for sequencing was CD4+ T cells sorted from blood. These receptors originate from a woman younger than 35 in good health. Both conserved end residues are part of each CDR3. The D gene is left open where the match is weak. For some rows the clone size is stated as once, few or many, or as a class when expanded; others skip it.

CDR3nt	CDR3aa	d_gene	abundance	j_gene	v_gene
TGTGCCAGCAGTTTCCAGAAACAGGGAGTTGGGGACGAGCAGTACTTC	CASSFQKQGVGDEQYF	.	few	TRBJ2-7	TRBV27
TGCGCCAGCAGCGGCAGGGGGGCTCAGGGTAGGGCTTTCTTT	CASSGRGAQGRAFF	TRBD1	.	TRBJ1-1	TRBV5-1
TGTGCCAGCTCCCCTTTTGGCGGGACGGAGAACACCGGGGAGCTGTTTTTT	CASSPFGGTENTGELFF	.	few	TRBJ2-2	TRBV18
TGTGCCAGCAGTTTAAGACTAGCGGGGAGAAAAAGCACAGATACGCAGTATTTT	CASSLRLAGRKSTDTQYF	TRBD2	few	TRBJ2-3	TRBV12-3/TRBV12-4
TGTGCCAGCAGCCCGACGACACGGCCTGGGGCCAACGTCCTGACTTTC	CASSPTTRPGANVLTF	.	.	TRBJ2-6	TRBV9
TGTGCCAGCAGCACGTGCGGGGGAGGTTTGGGCACAGATACGCAGTATTTT	CASSTCGGGLGTDTQYF	.	.	TRBJ2-3	TRBV21-1
TGCAGTGCCTCCCCTAGCGGGGGGGTTTTCGAGCAGTACTTC	CSASPSGGVFEQYF	TRBD2	few	TRBJ2-7	TRBV20-1
TGTGCCAGTAGTACCAACGACAGGGGAAGGGGCTACACCTTC	CASSTNDRGRGYTF	TRBD1	few	TRBJ1-2	TRBV19
TGTGCCAGCAGCCAAGATTGGACGGGTACCTACGAGCAGTACTTC	CASSQDWTGTYEQYF	.	.	TRBJ2-7	TRBV4-2
TGTGCCAGCAGTCCCCAGGGACTAAACAACAATGAGCAGTTCTTC	CASSPQGLNNNEQFF	TRBD2	.	TRBJ2-1	TRBV6-2/TRBV6-3
TGTGCCAGCAGCCCGTTTAGGGGAGCGAACACCGGGGAGCTGTTTTTT	CASSPFRGANTGELFF	.	few	TRBJ2-2	TRBV3-1
TGTGCCAGCAGTTACGGCCTGATTTTGGGGACAGATACGCAGTATTTT	CASSYGLILGTDTQYF	.	few	TRBJ2-3	TRBV6-5
TGCAGCGTTGGTTTGACAGGATCCTGGGATGAGCAGTTCTTC	CSVGLTGSWDEQFF	.	many	TRBJ2-1	TRBV29-1
TGCAGCGTCGGGACTAGCGGGAGGAATGAGCAGTTCTTC	CSVGTSGRNEQFF	TRBD2	many	TRBJ2-1	TRBV29-1
TGTGCCAGCAGTTACGACCAAATGAACACTGAAGCTTTCTTT	CASSYDQMNTEAFF	.	.	TRBJ1-1	TRBV6-5
TGTGCCAGCAGTTACTACAGAGCGGGAGTCACCTACGAGCAGTACTTC	CASSYYRAGVTYEQYF	TRBD2	.	TRBJ2-7	TRBV6-5
TGCAGTGCATTACGGACAGGCGTGTACGAGCAGTACTTC	CSALRTGVYEQYF	TRBD1	.	TRBJ2-7	TRBV20-1
TGCGCCAGCAGCTTGGCTGGGACAGGGGGGCAAGAGACCCAGTACTTC	CASSLAGTGGQETQYF	TRBD1	.	TRBJ2-5	TRBV5-1
TGTGCCAGCAGCTTAAGACAGCGAACTAATGAAAAACTGTTTTTT	CASSLRQRTNEKLFF	.	.	TRBJ1-4	TRBV11-2
TGTGCCAGCAGTTTATCGCACAGGGGGGGCTCTGGGGCCAACGTCCTGACTTTC	CASSLSHRGGSGANVLTF	.	.	TRBJ2-6	TRBV27
TGTGCCAGCAGCGTATGGACAGGGTCCGGGGAGCTGTTTTTT	CASSVWTGSGELFF	TRBD1	few	TRBJ2-2	TRBV7-9
TGCGCCAGCAGCCGGGCCGGCACAGATACGCAGTATTTT	CASSRAGTDTQYF	.	many	TRBJ2-3	TRBV5-1
TGCAGTGCCCCTCACGACCAATTTTACAATGAGCAGTTCTTC	CSAPHDQFYNEQFF	.	few	TRBJ2-1	TRBV20-1
TGTGCCAGCAGTTCCCCGAGTCGAGTCGAGACCCAGTACTTC	CASSSPSRVETQYF	.	many	TRBJ2-5	TRBV12-3/TRBV12-4
TGCAGTGCTACAGGGGGAAACACCATATATTTT	CSATGGNTIYF	.	.	TRBJ1-3	TRBV20-1
TGTGCCAGTAGTATCGTTTCGGGTACCTATGGCTACACCTTC	CASSIVSGTYGYTF	.	.	TRBJ1-2	TRBV19
TGTGCCAGCAGCCCCACAGGGATGGGAGATACGCAGTATTTT	CASSPTGMGDTQYF	.	.	TRBJ2-3	TRBV11-2
TGCGCCAGCAGCCATACGGATAGCTCCTACAATGAGCAGTTCTTC	CASSHTDSSYNEQFF	.	few	TRBJ2-1	TRBV4-3
TGTGCCAGCACCCCGGGACAGGGGGTTCTGGCCCAGTACTTC	CASTPGQGVLAQYF	TRBD1	few	TRBJ2-5	TRBV6-2/TRBV6-3
TGTGCCAGCAGCTTAACGCGGGGGGGATACAATGAGCAGTTCTTC	CASSLTRGGYNEQFF	TRBD2	.	TRBJ2-1	TRBV7-3
TGCAGTGCTAGAGTGGGACAGAACCCTTCCTACGAGCAGTACTTC	CSARVGQNPSYEQYF	TRBD1	few	TRBJ2-7	TRBV20-1
TGTGCCACCAGCAATGGCATAATAGCGGGGGTCAAACACAATGAGCAGTTCTTC	CATSNGIIAGVKHNEQFF	TRBD2	many	TRBJ2-1	TRBV15
TGCAGCGTTGCGGCAGGTCGAGAGACCCAGTACTTC	CSVAAGRETQYF	.	many	TRBJ2-5	TRBV29-1
TGTGCCAGCAGTAGTCGGACAGGGGGCTCAACTTCCTACAATGAGCAGTTCTTC	CASSSRTGGSTSYNEQFF	TRBD1	.	TRBJ2-1	TRBV6-2/TRBV6-3
TGTGCCAGCAGGAAGGTGGGGGTCGCACAGGGATACAATCAGCCCCAGCATTTT	CASRKVGVAQGYNQPQHF	.	.	TRBJ1-5	TRBV6-1